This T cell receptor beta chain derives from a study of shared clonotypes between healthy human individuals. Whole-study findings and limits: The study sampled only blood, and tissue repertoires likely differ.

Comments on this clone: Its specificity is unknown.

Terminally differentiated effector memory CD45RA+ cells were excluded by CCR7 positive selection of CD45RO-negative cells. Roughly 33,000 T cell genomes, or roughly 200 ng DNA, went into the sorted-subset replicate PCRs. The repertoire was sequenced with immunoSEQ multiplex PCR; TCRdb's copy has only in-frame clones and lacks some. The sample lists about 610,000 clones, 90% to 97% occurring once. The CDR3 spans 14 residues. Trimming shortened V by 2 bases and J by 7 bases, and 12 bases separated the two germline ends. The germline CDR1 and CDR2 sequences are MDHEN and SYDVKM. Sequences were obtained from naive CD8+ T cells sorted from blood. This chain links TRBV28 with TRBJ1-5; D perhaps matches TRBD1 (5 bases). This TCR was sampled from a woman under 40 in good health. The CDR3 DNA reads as TGTGCCAGCAGTTTAAGGCAGGGCGGCCAGCCCCAGCATTTT. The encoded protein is CASSLRQGGQPQHF.